This TCR beta chain was captured by sequencing in a study of technical replicates of blood from a handful of donors. Clones were read by immunoSEQ multiplex PCR, and TCRdb kept only the in-frame ones, dropping some. The sample shows roughly 60,000 clones, about 94% of them seen only once. This CDR3 has 14 amino acids. The germline V and J ends were trimmed by 4 bases and 4 bases, with 12 bases remaining between them. The V gene's germline CDR1 is SGHNT and CDR2 YYREEE (reference sequence). The sample was PBMCs. This clonotype originated in a human donor in good health. Some clones in this sample may be carry-over from other donors' samples. The gene calls are TRBV5-4 and TRBJ2-1; the D gene is possibly TRBD1 (6 bases). The CDR3 sequence is CASSARGDYNEQFF. CDR3 DNA sequence: TGTGCCAGCAGCGCCAGGGGCGATTACAATGAGCAGTTCTTC.